A single sample is the source of the 24 T cell receptor beta chains below, sequenced in a study of cytomegalovirus exposure and HLA in healthy donors. The PCR had 60 Vbeta and 13 Jbeta primers. Here immunoSEQ multiplex PCR was the method, and the copy in TCRdb shows in-frame clones only, minus some. The sample consists of 150,000 or so clones, about 73% of them appearing once. The sample comprised PBMCs. The receptor source for this set is a woman aged 60-70 years in good health and CMV-seropositive.

V and J are TRBV28 and TRBJ2-2; 7 positions match TRBD1. The ends lost 2 bases at V and 4 bases at J; junction bases unmatched: 4. Germline V lookup: CDR1 MDHEN, CDR2 SYDVKM. The CDR3 contains 15 residues. The CDR3 is CASSLGQGVTGELFF. The CDR3 DNA is TGTGCCAGCAGTTTAGGGCAGGGGGTCACCGGGGAGCTGTTTTTT.

This clone was observed a single time. This chain joins TRBV9 and TRBJ2-1; possibly TRBD2 for D (6 bases). This CDR3 has 17 residues. The germline gives CDR1 SGDLS, CDR2 YYNGEE. V was shortened by 4 bases and J by 4 bases, with 21 bases between the two germline ends. The CDR3 nucleotides are TGTGCCAGCAGCCGTAAATCTTCAGGACTAAATTACAATGAGCAGTTCTTC. Translated: CASSRKSSGLNYNEQFF. The full variable domain, in which reference TRBV9 and TRBJ2-1 provide the parts outside the CDR3, is DSGVTQTPKHLITATGQRVTLRCSPRSGDLSVYWYQQSLDQGLQFLIQYYNGEERAKGNILERFSAQQFPDLHSELNLSSLELGDSALYFCASSRKSSGLNYNEQFFGPGTRLTVL.

The chain recombines TRBV27 with TRBJ2-7, with a tentative D call TRBD2 (5 bases). This CDR3 region has 13 residues. The V gene's germline CDR1 is MNHEY and CDR2 SMNVEV (reference sequence). The V and J ends lost 4 bases and 7 bases respectively, with 14 bases between them. The chain's CDR3 is CASSSRGRGEQYF. As DNA, the CDR3 is TGTGCCAGCAGTTCCAGAGGACGAGGGGAGCAGTACTTC.

The chain has TRBV19 and TRBJ1-2; 7 positions agree with TRBD1. Germline V lookup: CDR1 LNHDA, CDR2 SQIVND (reference sequence). J gave up 3 bases and V 6 bases, and 4 bases lay outside the gene matches. The CDR3 extends over 13 amino acids. Here the CDR3 reads CASSPDRDYGYTF. In DNA, the CDR3 is TGTGCCAGTAGCCCCGACAGGGACTATGGCTACACCTTC.

The chain uses TRBV2 and TRBJ1-4; 8 nucleotides match TRBD1. This CDR3 has 15 residues. Per the germline V gene, CDR1 is SNHLY and CDR2 is FYNNEI. The V gene end was trimmed by 6 bases and the J gene end by 3 bases; junction bases not matched to a gene: 6. CDR3 amino acids: CASSDTGGANEKLFF. The CDR3 DNA is TGTGCCAGCAGCGACACAGGGGGAGCTAATGAAAAACTGTTTTTT.

This clone was seen a handful of times. The rearrangement links TRBV19 to TRBJ2-2; the D gene is possibly TRBD2 (6 bases). V lost 6 bases and J 9 bases, leaving 26 bases between the germline ends. Germline CDR1 reads LNHDA; CDR2 reads SQIVND (reference sequence). The CDR3 length is 17 residues. The CDR3 DNA is TGTGCCAGTAGGCCCAATCGACTAGGAGCGGAGAACCGGGAGCTGTTTTTT. Translated: CASRPNRLGAENRELFF.

This clone was found once. The chain carries TRBV5-1 and TRBJ1-2; D uncertain. Germline V gene sequence: CDR1 SGHRS, CDR2 YFSETQ. This CDR3 has 15 amino acids. Trimming took 5 bases from V and 4 from J, leaving 18 bases between them. The CDR3: CASRSNPTIIYGYTF. The CDR3 region has the DNA TGCGCCAGCAGATCTAATCCAACTATTATCTATGGCTACACCTTC.

The chain carries TRBV2 and TRBJ1-3, with TRBD1 matching over 8 bases. The J segment lost 2 bases and the V segment lost 5 bases, leaving 5 bases of the junction unmatched. Germline V lookup: CDR1 SNHLY, CDR2 FYNNEI. CDR3 length equals 15 residues. The CDR3 DNA follows: TGTGCCAGCAGTTATGGACAGGGCCCTGGAAACACCATATATTTT. Translation gives CASSYGQGPGNTIYF.

The chain combines TRBV27 with TRBJ2-7; 10 positions agree with TRBD1. Germline V gene lookup returns CDR1 MNHEY and CDR2 SMNVEV (reference sequence). J gave up 6 bases and V 3 bases, and 5 bases lay outside the gene matches. The CDR3 has 14 residues. This CDR3 reads CASSFGTGVGEQYF. CDR3 nucleotide sequence: TGTGCCAGCAGTTTTGGGACAGGGGTTGGCGAGCAGTACTTC.

This chain connects TRBV5-4 to TRBJ2-7; 12 bases are shared with TRBD2. The trim removed 3 bases at V and 4 bases at J, leaving 5 bases unmatched. Germline CDR1 SGHNT, CDR2 YYREEE (reference sequence). CDR3 length equals 15 residues. CDR3 bases: TGTGCCAGCAGCTCCGTGACTAGCGGGAGATACGAGCAGTACTTC. It encodes CASSSVTSGRYEQYF.

The CDR3: CASSPTRGLLDNTDTQYF. CDR3 bases: TGTGCCAGCAGTCCTACTCGCGGTCTGCTGGACAACACAGATACGCAGTATTTT. The rearrangement joins TRBV27 to TRBJ2-3; tentatively, D is TRBD1 (5 bases). Germline V lookup: CDR1 MNHEY, CDR2 SMNVEV (reference sequence). This CDR3 region has 18 residues. V was clipped by 5 bases and J by 2 bases, with 23 bases between them.

The chain recombines TRBV28 with TRBJ1-2; TRBD1 aligns across 8 bases. The CDR3 extends over 15 amino acids. Germline CDR1 MDHEN, CDR2 SYDVKM. J lost 8 bases, V lost 5 bases, and 13 bases had no gene match. The CDR3 protein is CASSPQGAFNKGYTF. CDR3 in DNA: TGTGCCAGCAGTCCCCAGGGGGCGTTCAATAAGGGCTACACCTTC.

The genes are TRBV29-1 and TRBJ2-3; D may be TRBD2 (5 bases). CDR1 is SQVTM, CDR2 ANQGSEA, per germline. The CDR3 sequence is 14 residues long. V lost 4 bases to trimming and J lost 5 bases, with 16 bases between them. CDR3 loop: CSVGGLWEIDTQYF. The CDR3 nucleotides are TGCAGCGTTGGTGGGCTGTGGGAGATAGATACGCAGTATTTT.

This clone was counted between two and nine times. The rearrangement joins TRBV10-3 to TRBJ2-7; D might be TRBD2 (5 bases). The CDR3 is 15 amino acids. The V and J ends lost 6 bases and 6 bases respectively, with 21 bases between them. Germline CDR1 reads ENHRY; CDR2 reads SYGVKD. This chain's CDR3 is CAISPSRPGKVEQYF. The CDR3 nucleotides read TGTGCCATCAGCCCGAGTCGTCCGGGAAAGGTCGAGCAGTACTTC.

A few counts support this clone. The chain is built from TRBV29-1 and TRBJ2-7, with 7 bases lining up with TRBD1. V lost 3 bases, J lost 6 bases, and 8 bases stayed unmatched. The CDR3 sequence is 13 residues long. Germline V gene data show CDR1 as SQVTM and CDR2 as ANQGSEA. DNA of the CDR3: TGCAGCGTTGAGGCACAGGGGCCGAGCGAGCAGTACTTC. Protein sequence: CSVEAQGPSEQYF.

This clone was recorded a few times. The chain employs TRBV5-1 and TRBJ2-3; maybe TRBD1 (6 bases). V lost 5 bases to trimming and J lost 2 bases, with 12 bases between them. Germline V CDR1 and CDR2: SGHRS, YFSETQ. The CDR3 loop spans 14 amino acids. This chain's CDR3 is CASRRQGNTDTQYF. The CDR3 region has the DNA TGCGCCAGCAGGCGGCAGGGGAACACAGATACGCAGTATTTT.

As for this clone: Sequence at one end of the junction differs from germline and may be a read error. The genes are TRBV20-1 and TRBJ2-5; the match to TRBD1 covers 9 bases. Germline assignment: CDR1 DFQATT and CDR2 SNEGSKA (reference sequence). This CDR3 has 11 amino acids. In DNA form, the CDR3 reads TGCAGTGCTAGAGAAAACAGGGGGCTGAACTTC. This translates into CSARENRGLNF.

The rearrangement uses TRBV9 and TRBJ1-1; the D gene is possibly TRBD1 (6 bases). Germline CDR1 is SGDLS and CDR2 is YYNGEE. Trimming took off 4 bases at V and 4 bases at J, with 11 bases between the two ends. This CDR3 has 13 residues. This chain's CDR3 is CASSQGPSTEAFF. The CDR3 DNA reads as TGTGCCAGCAGCCAGGGGCCGAGCACTGAAGCTTTCTTT.

The rearrangement uses TRBV18 and TRBJ1-1; possibly TRBD1 for D (5 bases). V was shortened by 1 base and J by 2 bases, with 8 bases between the two germline ends. CDR1 and CDR2 from the germline V gene are KGHSH and LQKENI. The CDR3 has 14 amino acids. The CDR3 coding sequence is TGTGCCAGCTCACCACAGGGGTCCAACACTGAAGCTTTCTTT. Amino acid sequence: CASSPQGSNTEAFF.

This clone was seen only once. The gene calls are TRBV6-5 and TRBJ2-5; weak D call: TRBD1 (6 bases). Deletions cut 5 bases from V and 1 base from J, with 8 bases between. The CDR3 extends over 13 amino acids. Per the germline V gene, CDR1 is MNHEY and CDR2 is SVGAGI. The CDR3 protein is CASSRTVQETQYF. The CDR3 coding sequence is TGTGCCAGCAGTCGGACAGTCCAAGAGACCCAGTACTTC.

The chain is built from TRBV19 and TRBJ1-5; 7 bases are shared with TRBD1. The germline V gene has CDR1 LNHDA and CDR2 SQIVND (reference sequence). This CDR3 is 14 amino acids long. The junction had 7 bases not matched to a gene; V was cut back by 7 bases and J by 4 bases. For the CDR3, the DNA is TGTGCCAGTAAAGGGGGCAGGGAAAATCAGCCCCAGCATTTT. Translated: CASKGGRENQPQHF. The whole variable domain, filled in from reference TRBV19 and TRBJ1-5, reads DGGITQSPKYLFRKEGQNVTLSCEQNLNHDAMYWYRQDPGQGLRLIYYSQIVNDFQKGDIAEGYSVSREKKESFPLTVTSAQKNPTAFYLCASKGGRENQPQHFGDGTRLSIL.

The chain recombines TRBV5-4 with TRBJ1-4; TRBD1 matches 7 bases. Looked up from germline, CDR1 is SGHNT and CDR2 is YYREEE (reference sequence). V gave up 0 bases and J gave up 5 bases; unmatched junction bases: 7. There are 16 residues in the CDR3. The CDR3, as DNA: TGTGCCAGCAGCTTGGGAGGGGGCGATCCCAATGAAAAACTGTTTTTT. This sequence encodes CASSLGGGDPNEKLFF.

This clone occurred a few times. The gene calls are TRBV4-1 and TRBJ1-5, with D perhaps TRBD1 (6 bases). CDR1 is MGHRA and CDR2 is YSYEKL in the germline V gene. The CDR3 loop spans 13 amino acids. The V gene lost 4 bases and the J gene lost 4 bases, with 8 bases spanning the gap. The CDR3 nucleotides read TGCGCCAGCAGCCTAGGACAGAATCAGCCCCAGCATTTT. It codes for CASSLGQNQPQHF.

The gene calls are TRBV7-2 and TRBJ2-7, with 10 bases fitting TRBD2. Germline CDR1 SGHTA, CDR2 FQGNSA. This CDR3 region has 14 residues. V lost 7 bases, J lost 1 base, and 4 bases stayed unmatched. CDR3 loop: CASTRTSGSYEQYF. The CDR3 DNA sequence: TGTGCCAGCACCAGGACTAGCGGATCCTACGAGCAGTACTTC.